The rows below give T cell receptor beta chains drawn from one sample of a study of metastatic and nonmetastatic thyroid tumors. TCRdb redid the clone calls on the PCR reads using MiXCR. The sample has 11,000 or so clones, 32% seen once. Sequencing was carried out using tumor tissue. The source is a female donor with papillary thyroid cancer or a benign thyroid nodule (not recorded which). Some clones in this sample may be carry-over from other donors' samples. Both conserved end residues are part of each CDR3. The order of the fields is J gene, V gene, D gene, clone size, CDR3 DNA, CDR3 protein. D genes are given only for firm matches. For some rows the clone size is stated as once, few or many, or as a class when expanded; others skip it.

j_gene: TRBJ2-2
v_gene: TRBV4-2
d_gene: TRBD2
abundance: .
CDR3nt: TGTGCCAGCAGCCAAGAAGAAGCTAGCGGGAGTCTGAACACCGGGGAGCTGTTTTTT
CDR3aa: CASSQEEASGSLNTGELFF

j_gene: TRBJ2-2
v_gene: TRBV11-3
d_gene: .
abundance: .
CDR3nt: TGTGCCAGCAGCTTAGAAGAGGGTCGGGAGCTGTTTTTT
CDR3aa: CASSLEEGRELFF

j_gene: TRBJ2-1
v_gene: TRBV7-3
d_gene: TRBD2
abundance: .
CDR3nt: TGTGCCAGCAGATTAAAAGGAATCGCTAGCGGGAGGTGGAATAATGAGCAGTTCTTC
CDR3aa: CASRLKGIASGRWNNEQFF

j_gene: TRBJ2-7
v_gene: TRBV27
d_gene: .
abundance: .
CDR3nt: TGTGCCAGCAGTTCCCTAGGGGGGACGTCCGGTACTAGCTTCTCCTACGAGCAGTACTTC
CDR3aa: CASSSLGGTSGTSFSYEQYF

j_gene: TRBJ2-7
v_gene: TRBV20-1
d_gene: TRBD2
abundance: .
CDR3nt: TGCAGTGTGGGGGGAGGGGTCCACTACGATCAGTACTTC
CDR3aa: CSVGGGVHYDQYF

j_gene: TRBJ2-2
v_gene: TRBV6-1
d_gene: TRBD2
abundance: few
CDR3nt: TGTGCCAGCAGTGGATCTAGCGGGAGGCTGACCGGTGAGCTGTTTTTT
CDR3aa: CASSGSSGRLTGELFF

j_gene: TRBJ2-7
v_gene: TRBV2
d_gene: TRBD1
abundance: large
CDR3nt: TGTGCCAGCGCCCTGGACAGGGATGGCCACGAGCAGTACTTC
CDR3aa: CASALDRDGHEQYF

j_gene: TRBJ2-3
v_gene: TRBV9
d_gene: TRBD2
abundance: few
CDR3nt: TGTGCCAGCAGCGTAGCCGGGGGGGAGAGCACAGATACGCAGTATTTT
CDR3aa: CASSVAGGESTDTQYF

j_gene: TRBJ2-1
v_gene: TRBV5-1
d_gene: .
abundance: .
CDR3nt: TGCGCCAGCAGCTTGGAGCAGGCGGCATGCTCCAATGAGCAGTTCTTC
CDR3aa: CASSLEQAACSNEQFF

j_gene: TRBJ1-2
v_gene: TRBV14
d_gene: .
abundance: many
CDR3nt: TGTGCCAGCAGCCAACAATCCTACTATGGCTACACCTTC
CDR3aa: CASSQQSYYGYTF

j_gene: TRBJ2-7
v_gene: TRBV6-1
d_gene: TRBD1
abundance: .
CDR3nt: TGTGCCAGCAGCCCAGGGACAGGGTACGGGGGGCAGTACTTC
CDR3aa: CASSPGTGYGGQYF

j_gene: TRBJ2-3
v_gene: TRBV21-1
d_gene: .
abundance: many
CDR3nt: TGTGCCAGCAGCTCCCCCTCTTTCGGGGGGACTAGCACAGATACGCAGTATTTT
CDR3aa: CASSSPSFGGTSTDTQYF

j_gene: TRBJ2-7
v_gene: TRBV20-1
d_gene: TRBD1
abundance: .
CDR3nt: TGCAGTGCTAGAGTTGCCGACAGGGAGAGTTACGAGCAGTACTTC
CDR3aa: CSARVADRESYEQYF

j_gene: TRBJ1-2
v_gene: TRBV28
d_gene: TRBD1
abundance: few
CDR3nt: TGTGCCAGCAGTTCTGGGACAGCCTATGGCTACACCTTC
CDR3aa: CASSSGTAYGYTF

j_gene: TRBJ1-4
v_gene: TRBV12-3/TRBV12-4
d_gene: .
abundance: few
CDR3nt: TGTGCCAGCAGTTCCAACCAGAGGGGCGAAAAGCTGTTTTTT
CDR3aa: CASSSNQRGEKLFF

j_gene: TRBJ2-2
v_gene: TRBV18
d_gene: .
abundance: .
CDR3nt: TGTGCCAGCTCACCTACCCCACTAGATCGGGAGCTGTTTTTT
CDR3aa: CASSPTPLDRELFF

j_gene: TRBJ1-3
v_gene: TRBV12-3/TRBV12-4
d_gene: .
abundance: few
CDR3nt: TGTGCCAGCAGGACCGGCACAAGCTCTGGAAACACCATATATTTT
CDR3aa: CASRTGTSSGNTIYF

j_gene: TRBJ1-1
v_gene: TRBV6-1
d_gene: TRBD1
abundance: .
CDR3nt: TGTGCCAGCAGTCGATCCAGGGGGAGTGAAGCTTTCTTT
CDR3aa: CASSRSRGSEAFF

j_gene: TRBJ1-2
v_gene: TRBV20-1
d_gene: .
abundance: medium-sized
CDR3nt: TGCAGTGCAGCTCCTTCTAAGGGGCAGCTCTATGGCTACACCTTC
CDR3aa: CSAAPSKGQLYGYTF

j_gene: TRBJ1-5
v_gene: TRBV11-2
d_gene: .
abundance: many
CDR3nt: TGTGCCAGCAGCTTCGCGACGGGGAATCAGCCCCAGCATTTT
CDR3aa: CASSFATGNQPQHF

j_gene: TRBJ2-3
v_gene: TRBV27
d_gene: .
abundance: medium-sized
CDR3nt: TGTGCCAGCAGTTTATCGGGGACAGGGTCAGCGGGGGTCGCAGATACGCAGTATTTT
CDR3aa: CASSLSGTGSAGVADTQYF

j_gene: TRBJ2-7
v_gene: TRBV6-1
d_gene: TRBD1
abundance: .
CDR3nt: TGTGCCAGCAGTACCGAGACAGGGGGCGCAAGAATCCCGCAGTACTTC
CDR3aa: CASSTETGGARIPQYF

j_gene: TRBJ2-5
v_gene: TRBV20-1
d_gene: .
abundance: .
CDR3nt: TGCAGTGCTACGGGAATGGCCCCCCAAGAGACCCAGTACTTC
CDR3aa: CSATGMAPQETQYF

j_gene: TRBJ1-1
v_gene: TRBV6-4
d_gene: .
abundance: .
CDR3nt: TGTGCCAGCAGTTACGGGGGAGATACTGAAGCTTTCTTT
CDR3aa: CASSYGGDTEAFF

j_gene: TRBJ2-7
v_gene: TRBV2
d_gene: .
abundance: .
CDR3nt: TGTGCCAGCATTGAAGATTCTGCAGTTTACGAGCAGTACTTC
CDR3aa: CASIEDSAVYEQYF

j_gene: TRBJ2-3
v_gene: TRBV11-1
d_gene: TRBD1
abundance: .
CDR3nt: TGTGCCAGCAGCCTCGGGACAGGGGGGACAGATACGCAGTATTTT
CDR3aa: CASSLGTGGTDTQYF

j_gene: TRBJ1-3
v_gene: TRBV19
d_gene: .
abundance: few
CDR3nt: TGTGCCAGTAGCCCACATGGGACTGTAAACACCATATATTTT
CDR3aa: CASSPHGTVNTIYF

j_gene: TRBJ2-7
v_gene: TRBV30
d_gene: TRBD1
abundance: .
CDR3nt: TGTGCCTGGGATCCCCGGGGTTGGGACAGTCGCTACGAGCAGTACTTC
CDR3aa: CAWDPRGWDSRYEQYF

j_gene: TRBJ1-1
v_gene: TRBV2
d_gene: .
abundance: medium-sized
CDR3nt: TGTGCCAGCAGTGAAGTGCTCAAGGGGAACACTGAAGCTTTCTTT
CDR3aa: CASSEVLKGNTEAFF

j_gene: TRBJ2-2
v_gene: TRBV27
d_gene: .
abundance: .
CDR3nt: TGTGCCACCTACCCCTTCGGGGTGCCGGCGAACACCTGGGAGCTGTTTTTT
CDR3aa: CATYPFGVPANTWELFF

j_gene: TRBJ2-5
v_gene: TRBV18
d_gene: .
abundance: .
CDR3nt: TGTGCCAGCTCACCGGACAGTAAAGAGACCCAGTACTTC
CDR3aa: CASSPDSKETQYF

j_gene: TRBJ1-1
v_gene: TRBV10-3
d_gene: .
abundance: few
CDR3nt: TGTGCCAGCAGTGAAGGCCAGAGGGACACTGAAGCTTTCTTT
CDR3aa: CASSEGQRDTEAFF

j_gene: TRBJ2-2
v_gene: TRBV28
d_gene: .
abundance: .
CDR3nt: TGTGCCAGCAGCGTCGGACACCTCAACACCGGGGAGCTGTTTTTT
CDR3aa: CASSVGHLNTGELFF

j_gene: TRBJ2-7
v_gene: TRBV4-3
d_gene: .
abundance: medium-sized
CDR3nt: TGCGCCAGCAGCCAAGCACAGGGCTACGAGCAGTACTTC
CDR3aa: CASSQAQGYEQYF

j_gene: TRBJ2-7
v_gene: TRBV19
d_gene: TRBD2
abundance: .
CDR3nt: TGTGCCAGTAGTATAGGTAGCGGGAGTTTTGAGGAGCAGTACTTC
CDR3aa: CASSIGSGSFEEQYF

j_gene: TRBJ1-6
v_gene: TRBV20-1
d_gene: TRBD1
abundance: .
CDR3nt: TGCAGTGCCGGATTAGGACAGGGCGAGAATTCACCCCTACACTTT
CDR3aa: CSAGLGQGENSPLHF

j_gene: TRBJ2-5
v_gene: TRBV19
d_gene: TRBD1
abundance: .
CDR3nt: TGTGCCAGTAGTATCAGGTCACACAGGGGAGAGACCCAGTACTTC
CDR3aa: CASSIRSHRGETQYF

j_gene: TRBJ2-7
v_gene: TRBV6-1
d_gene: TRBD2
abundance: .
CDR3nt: TGTGCCAGCAGGGTCAGCGCCATAGCGGGAGAGACCTACGAGCAGTACTTC
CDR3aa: CASRVSAIAGETYEQYF

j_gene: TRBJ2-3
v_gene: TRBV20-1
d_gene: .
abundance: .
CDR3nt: TGCAGTGCTAGAGTTAGCGCCTCCGTAGATACGCAGTATTTT
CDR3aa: CSARVSASVDTQYF

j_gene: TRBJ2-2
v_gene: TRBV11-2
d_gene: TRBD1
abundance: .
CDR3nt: TGTGCCAGCAGCTCGGGGACAGCTTCGAACACCGGGGAGCTGTTTTTT
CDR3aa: CASSSGTASNTGELFF

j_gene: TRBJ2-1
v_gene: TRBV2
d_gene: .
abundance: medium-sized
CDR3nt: TGTGCCAGCTTCGGGAATGAGCAGTTCTTC
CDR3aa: CASFGNEQFF

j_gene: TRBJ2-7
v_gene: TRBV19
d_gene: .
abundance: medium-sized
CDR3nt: TGTGCCAGTAGTATACGGCAGGGTCCATCCTACGAGCAGTACTTC
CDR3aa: CASSIRQGPSYEQYF

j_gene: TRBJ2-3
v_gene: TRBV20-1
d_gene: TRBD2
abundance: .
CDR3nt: TGCAGTGCTAGAGGCACTAGCGGGAGGGTGTATTTT
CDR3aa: CSARGTSGRVYF

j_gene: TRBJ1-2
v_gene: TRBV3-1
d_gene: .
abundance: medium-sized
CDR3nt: TGTGCCAGCAGCCAAGGGCTCAGTGGCTACACCTTC
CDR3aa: CASSQGLSGYTF

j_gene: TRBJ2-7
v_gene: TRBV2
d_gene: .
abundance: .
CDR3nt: TGTGCCAGCAGTGAAGGAGGGGGGCCCTTGGGGGAGCAGTACTTC
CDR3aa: CASSEGGGPLGEQYF

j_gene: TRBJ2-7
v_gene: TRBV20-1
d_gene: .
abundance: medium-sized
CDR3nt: .
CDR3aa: CSARRPGLYEQYFGAGEQYF

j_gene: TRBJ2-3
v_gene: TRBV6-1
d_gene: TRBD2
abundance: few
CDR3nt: TGTGCCAGCAGTGAATTAGCGGGTAGCACAGATACGCAGTATTTT
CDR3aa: CASSELAGSTDTQYF

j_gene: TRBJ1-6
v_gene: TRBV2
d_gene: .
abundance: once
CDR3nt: TGTGCCAGCAGTGAAGCACCGGGGATCTCTCCTGGTGGCTATAATTCACCCCTCCACTTT
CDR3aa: CASSEAPGISPGGYNSPLHF

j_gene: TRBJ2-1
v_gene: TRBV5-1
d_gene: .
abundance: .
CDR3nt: TGCGCCAGCAGCCTTGACTACTCCTACAATGAGCAGTTCTTC
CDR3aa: CASSLDYSYNEQFF

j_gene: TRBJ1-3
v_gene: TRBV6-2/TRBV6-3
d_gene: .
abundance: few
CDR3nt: TGTGCCAGCAGTTACTTACCGGGCAGTCTCTCTGGAAACACCATATATTTT
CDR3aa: CASSYLPGSLSGNTIYF

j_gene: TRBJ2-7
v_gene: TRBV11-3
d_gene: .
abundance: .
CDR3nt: TGTGCCAGCAGCCCCCTTGGCAGGGGTATGAACGAGCAGTACTTC
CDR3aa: CASSPLGRGMNEQYF

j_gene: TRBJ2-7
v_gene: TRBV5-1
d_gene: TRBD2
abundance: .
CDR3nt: TGCGCCAGCAGCTTGGTGGCGGGAGGGAGCTCCTACGAGCAGTACTTC
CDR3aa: CASSLVAGGSSYEQYF

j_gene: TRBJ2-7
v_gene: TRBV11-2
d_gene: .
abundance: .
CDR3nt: TGTGCCAGCAGCTTAGGGGGATGGTACGAGCAGTACTTC
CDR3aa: CASSLGGWYEQYF

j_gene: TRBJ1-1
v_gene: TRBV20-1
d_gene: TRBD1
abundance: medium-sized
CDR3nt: TGCAGTGCTAGCAATGCCTTTACAGGGGGGAACACTGAAGCTTTCTTT
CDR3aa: CSASNAFTGGNTEAFF